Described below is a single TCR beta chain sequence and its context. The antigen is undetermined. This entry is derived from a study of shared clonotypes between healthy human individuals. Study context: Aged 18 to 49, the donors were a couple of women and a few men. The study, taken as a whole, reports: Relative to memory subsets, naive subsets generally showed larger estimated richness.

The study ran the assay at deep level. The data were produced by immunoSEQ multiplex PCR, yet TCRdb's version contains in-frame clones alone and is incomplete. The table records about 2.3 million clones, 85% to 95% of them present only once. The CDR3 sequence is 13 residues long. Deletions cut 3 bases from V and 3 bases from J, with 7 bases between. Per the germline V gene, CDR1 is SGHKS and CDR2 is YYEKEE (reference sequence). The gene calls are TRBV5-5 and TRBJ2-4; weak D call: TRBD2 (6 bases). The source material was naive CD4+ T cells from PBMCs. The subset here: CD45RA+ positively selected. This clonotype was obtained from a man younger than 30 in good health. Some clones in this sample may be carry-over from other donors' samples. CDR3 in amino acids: CASSWEVKNIQYF. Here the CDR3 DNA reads TGTGCCAGCAGCTGGGAGGTCAAAAACATTCAGTACTTC.